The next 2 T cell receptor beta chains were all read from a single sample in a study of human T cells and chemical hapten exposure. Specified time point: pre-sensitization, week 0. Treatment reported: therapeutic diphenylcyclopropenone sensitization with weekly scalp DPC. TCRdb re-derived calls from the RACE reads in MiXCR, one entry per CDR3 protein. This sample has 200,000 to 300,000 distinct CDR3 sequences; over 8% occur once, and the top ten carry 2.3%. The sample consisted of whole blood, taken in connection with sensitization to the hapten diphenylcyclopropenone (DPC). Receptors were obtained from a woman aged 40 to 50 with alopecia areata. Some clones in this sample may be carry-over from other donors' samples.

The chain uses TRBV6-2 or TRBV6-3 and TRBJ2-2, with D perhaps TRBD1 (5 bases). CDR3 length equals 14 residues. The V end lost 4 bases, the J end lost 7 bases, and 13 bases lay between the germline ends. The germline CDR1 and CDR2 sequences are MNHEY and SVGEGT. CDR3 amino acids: CASSWAGQVGELFF. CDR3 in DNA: TGTGCCAGCAGTTGGGCAGGGCAGGTCGGGGAGCTGTTTTTT.

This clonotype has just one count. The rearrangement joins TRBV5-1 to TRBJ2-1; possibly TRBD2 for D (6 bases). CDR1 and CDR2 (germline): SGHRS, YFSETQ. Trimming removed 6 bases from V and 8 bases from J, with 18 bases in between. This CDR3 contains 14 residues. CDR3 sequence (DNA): TGCGCCAGCAACTTAGGGGACTCCCTCGATGAGCAGTTCTTC. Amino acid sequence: CASNLGDSLDEQFF.